This TCR beta chain stems from a study of response to subunit inactivated influenza vaccine. Study results and limitations: Authors suggested each seasonal flu vaccination may recruit only limited numbers of new T cells.

Per the germline V gene, CDR1 is DFQATT and CDR2 is SNEGSKA (reference sequence). Trimming took off 0 bases at V and 0 bases at J, with 9 bases between the two ends. This CDR3 is built from 15 residues. A word on this clonotype: What it binds is unknown.

From the RT-PCR reads, TCRdb called clonotypes with MiXCR, one entry per CDR3 protein. In the table there are about 530,000 distinct CDR3 sequences, 10% to 15% of which are singletons. The clonotype was recovered from a man aged 45-60 years who received an inactivated influenza vaccine. This chain joins TRBV20-1 and TRBJ2-1; D uncertain. This material consisted of PBMCs from blood, taken 45 days after vaccination. DNA for the CDR3: TGCAGTGCTAGAGAAGAGACCCGCTCCTACAATGAGCAGTTCTTC. This codes for CSAREETRSYNEQFF.